One sample yielded the 19 T cell receptor beta chains listed below, sequenced in a study of sequential checkpoint blockade in melanoma. Specified treatment: randomized to nivolumab then ipilimumab (arm A) or the reverse (arm B). Measured with immunoSEQ multiplex PCR; TCRdb has only the in-frame clones, and not every one. The table records approximately 21,000 clones, roughly 80% of them present only once. The sample in question was CD8+ T cells sorted from blood (inferred from file names), obtained from a patient given nivolumab and ipilimumab in sequence. The receptors were gathered from a human donor with melanoma.

This clone is labeled large. This chain uses TRBV2 with TRBJ1-2, with 11 bases lining up with TRBD1. The CDR3 totals 15 residues. The V gene end was trimmed by 5 bases and the J gene end by 3 bases; junction bases not matched to a gene: 5. CDR1 is SNHLY and CDR2 is FYNNEI in the germline V gene. The CDR3 here is CASSWTGGADYGYTF. The CDR3 DNA is TGTGCCAGCAGTTGGACAGGGGGCGCGGACTATGGCTACACCTTC.

V usage is TRBV25-1 and J usage is TRBJ2-1; the match to TRBD2 covers 8 bases. Germline trimming cut 2 bases from V and 5 bases from J; bases unmatched to any gene: 8. The CDR3 has 16 residues. Germline V gene lookup returns CDR1 MGHDK and CDR2 SYGVNS. The CDR3 DNA reads TGTGCCAGCAGTGAAGAAGCCTGGACTAGCCACAATGAGCAGTTCTTC. Protein product: CASSEEAWTSHNEQFF.

A remark on this clone: At one end, the junction sequence differs from germline, possibly due to a read error. This rearrangement joins TRBV7-9 to TRBJ2-2; perhaps TRBD2 as D (6 bases). Germline V gene lookup returns CDR1 SEHNR and CDR2 FQNEAQ (reference sequence). The CDR3 runs 17 residues. CDR3 in amino acids: CASSLVWGQPNTGGLFF. The CDR3 bases are TGTGCCAGCAGCTTAGTTTGGGGCCAGCCGAACACCGGGGGGCTGTTTTTT.

The V and J genes are TRBV21-1 and TRBJ1-3. TRBV21-1 is given as a pseudogene. This CDR3 region has 14 residues. The CDR3 spells CASSKKPAGNTIYF. The DNA of the CDR3 is TGTGCCAGCAGCAAAAAGCCCGCGGGAAACACCATATATTTT.

This clone is medium-sized within its sample. The chain joins TRBV27 to TRBJ2-3, with TRBD2 matching 7 bases. Germline V lookup: CDR1 MNHEY, CDR2 SMNVEV (reference sequence). The V gene end was trimmed by 10 bases and the J gene end by 6 bases; junction bases not matched to a gene: 4. CDR3 size: 11 residues. The CDR3 loop reads CATLRGDTQYF. The CDR3 coding sequence is TGTGCCACCCTGCGGGGGGATACGCAGTATTTT.

In this sample, this clone turned up once. The chain couples TRBV6-5 to TRBJ2-7, with 8 positions matching TRBD1. The germline V gene encodes CDR1 MNHEY and CDR2 SVGAGI. The junction had 12 bases not matched to a gene; V was cut back by 5 bases and J by 12 bases. This CDR3 contains 13 residues. The CDR3 nucleotides are TGTGCCAGCAGTGTTGACAGGGGAAGATTGCTGTACTTC. Translated: CASSVDRGRLLYF.

The chain links TRBV6-5 to TRBJ2-7; 11 positions match TRBD1. Trimming cost V 0 bases and J 6 bases; bases outside gene matches: 7. CDR1 and CDR2 (germline): MNHEY, SVGAGI. The CDR3 totals 16 residues. The CDR3 sequence: CASSYSKDRGPLEQYF. The CDR3, as DNA: TGTGCCAGCAGTTACTCGAAGGACAGGGGGCCCCTCGAGCAGTACTTC.

The CDR3 spells CASSIQVGRALEQFF. The CDR3 coding sequence is TGTGCCAGTAGTATTCAGGTCGGGAGGGCACTTGAGCAGTTCTTC. This rearrangement joins TRBV19 to TRBJ2-1, with TRBD2 matching 8 bases. This CDR3 comprises 15 residues. J lost 9 bases, V lost 3 bases, and 10 bases had no gene match. CDR1 is LNHDA and CDR2 is SQIVND in the germline V gene (reference sequence).

The chain uses TRBV27 and TRBJ2-3, with D unclear. The CDR3 runs to 12 residues. Deletions cut 5 bases from V and 4 bases from J, with 7 bases between. Germline V gene lookup returns CDR1 MNHEY and CDR2 SMNVEV (reference sequence). The CDR3 nucleotides read TGTGCCAGCAGTCTCCCCCCAGATACGCAGTATTTT. Translation: CASSLPPDTQYF.

The V gene is TRBV23-1, the J gene TRBJ2-7; TRBD1 matches at 7 bases. TRBV23-1 belongs to the ORF category, with a function that is uncertain. Trimming removed 4 bases from V and 3 bases from J; junction bases left unmatched: 18. This CDR3 is 18 amino acids long. CDR3 region: CASSRSGQVNRMFYEQYF. The CDR3 coding sequence is TGCGCCAGCAGTCGCTCCGGACAGGTCAACAGGATGTTCTACGAGCAGTACTTC.

The chain combines TRBV7-9 with TRBJ1-4; no reliable D call. V lost 6 bases, J lost 6 bases, and 11 bases lay in between. The CDR3 has 13 residues. CDR1 and CDR2 from the germline V gene are SEHNR and FQNEAQ (reference sequence). CDR3 coding DNA: TGTGCCAGCAGTCTCCCCGGGGATGAAAAACTGTTTTTT. This encodes CASSLPGDEKLFF.

Sample share makes this clone medium-sized (0.01 to 0.1%). The chain has TRBV5-1 and TRBJ2-7, with D perhaps TRBD1 (5 bases). The CDR3 consists of 11 residues. The germline gives CDR1 SGHRS, CDR2 YFSETQ. V gave up 2 bases and J gave up 6 bases, with 6 bases separating them. CDR3 sequence reads: CASSFTGEQYF. The CDR3 DNA follows: TGCGCCAGCAGCTTCACAGGCGAGCAGTACTTC.

This clone was picked up a small number of times. The chain links TRBV27 to TRBJ1-5, with 7 bases that match TRBD1. V was pared by 4 bases and J by 2 bases, with 2 bases of the junction left unmatched. Per germline, CDR1 MNHEY and CDR2 SMNVEV (reference sequence). This CDR3 has 14 residues. This chain's CDR3 is CASSWGQRNQPQHF. CDR3 in DNA: TGTGCCAGCAGTTGGGGACAGCGCAATCAGCCCCAGCATTTT.

The chain uses TRBV4-3 and TRBJ2-1; possibly TRBD1 for D (5 bases). Germline V gene sequence: CDR1 LGHNA, CDR2 YSLEER. The CDR3 loop spans 17 amino acids. V shed 4 bases and J shed 9 bases, with 25 bases lying between them. In DNA, the CDR3 is TGCGCCAGCAGCCCGATTCCCAGGGAAGTGGGTGTCAGTGAGCAGTTCTTC. Amino acid sequence: CASSPIPREVGVSEQFF.

This rearrangement joins TRBV5-1 to TRBJ2-7, with 7 bases fitting TRBD1. Trimming at V came to 5 bases and at J to 0 bases, leaving 8 bases not matched to a gene. Germline values: CDR1 SGHRS, CDR2 YFSETQ. The CDR3 totals 15 residues. The CDR3 is CASSWGQRSSYEQYF. For the CDR3, the DNA is TGCGCCAGCAGTTGGGGACAGAGGAGCTCCTACGAGCAGTACTTC.

CDR3 residues: CASSDRSRYGGKSGNTIYF. DNA of the CDR3: TGTGCCAGCAGTGATCGTTCTAGGTACGGAGGGAAGTCTGGAAACACCATATATTTT. The rearrangement joins TRBV6-1 to TRBJ1-3; no firm D call. The CDR3 is made up of 19 amino acids. In germline, CDR1 is MNHNS, CDR2 SASEGT. Trimming took 3 bases from V and 1 from J, leaving 22 bases between them.

The chain recombines TRBV10-3 with TRBJ2-1; 10 bases are a match to TRBD2. The CDR3 is 16 residues long. Germline lookup yields CDR1 ENHRY and CDR2 SYGVKD. The V segment lost 3 bases and the J segment 2 bases; nucleotides outside the gene matches: 4. CDR3 nucleotides: TGTGCCATCAGTGAAGATAGCGGGGGGACCTACAATGAGCAGTTCTTC. Its translation is CAISEDSGGTYNEQFF.

V usage is TRBV16 and J usage is TRBJ1-1; D remains unclear. The CDR3 length is 14 residues. Per the germline V gene, CDR1 is KGHSY and CDR2 is FQNENV. V dropped 0 bases and J dropped 7 bases, with 12 bases sitting between them. CDR3 sequence reads: CASSQSTGFSEAFF. The CDR3 DNA reads TGTGCCAGCAGCCAATCGACGGGGTTTAGTGAAGCTTTCTTT.

The chain carries TRBV4-3 and TRBJ1-2, with D possibly matching TRBD1 (5 bases). Looked up from germline, CDR1 is LGHNA and CDR2 is YSLEER. The CDR3 runs 14 residues. Trimming stripped 4 bases from V and 4 bases from J, with 13 bases between. The CDR3 protein is CASSPMRDSYGYTF. DNA of the CDR3: TGCGCCAGCAGCCCAATGAGAGACAGCTATGGCTACACCTTC.